These 5 T cell receptor beta chains came from one sample sequenced in a study of identical twins. TCRdb passed the 5' RACE reads through MiXCR, listing each CDR3 protein once. The sample shows around 550,000 distinct CDR3 sequences, nearly 15% of them seen only once. The data were also submitted as part of a second study, on yellow fever vaccine responses in identical twins.

The sequencing sample was made of CD4+ T cells sorted from blood. All receptors come from a woman between 18 and 30 years old in good health.

This rearrangement joins TRBV29-1 to TRBJ2-3; 13 bases line up with TRBD2. V shed 3 bases and J 6 bases; nucleotides not matched to a gene: 12. This CDR3 is built from 17 residues. CDR1 and CDR2 from the germline V gene are SQVTM and ANQGSEA. CDR3 sequence: CSVDRKTSGGSLDTQYF. The CDR3 DNA reads TGCAGCGTTGATCGGAAGACTAGCGGGGGGTCACTTGATACGCAGTATTTT.

The chain joins TRBV3-1 to TRBJ1-2; D gene ambiguous. Trimming took 5 bases from V and 2 from J, leaving 12 bases between them. This CDR3 is 14 amino acids long. Germline-derived CDR1 and CDR2 are LGHDT and YNNKEL (reference sequence). The CDR3 region has the DNA TGTGCCAGCAGCTCTTTTGGATTCAACTATGGCTACACCTTC. It is translated as CASSSFGFNYGYTF.

This clonotype turned up a few times. The chain links TRBV25-1 to TRBJ2-1, with D maybe TRBD1 (6 bases). V was shortened by 6 bases and J by 3 bases, with 15 bases between the two germline ends. The length of the CDR3 is 15 residues. Germline lookup yields CDR1 MGHDK and CDR2 SYGVNS. The CDR3 protein is CASRGQIADYNEQFF. As DNA, the CDR3 is TGTGCCAGCAGAGGACAGATCGCCGACTACAATGAGCAGTTCTTC.

This clonotype was seen a handful of times. This chain links TRBV12-3 or TRBV12-4 with TRBJ2-7; a possible D gene is TRBD1 (6 bases). This CDR3 has 14 amino acids. V was cut by 5 bases and J by 6 bases, with 17 bases left in between. The CDR3 DNA is TGTGCCAGCAGTCAAGACAGGAGTCCCCTCGAGCAGTACTTC. It codes for CASSQDRSPLEQYF.

This chain uses TRBV24-1 with TRBJ2-2; 11 nucleotides line up with TRBD2. The CDR3 contains 17 residues. V trimming: 1 base; J trimming: 5 bases; junction bases outside the gene matches: 5. Germline V lookup: CDR1 KGHDR, CDR2 SFDVKD. The CDR3 DNA reads TGTGCCACCAGTGATTTAACTAGCGGGAGACAGACCGGGGAGCTGTTTTTT. Protein sequence: CATSDLTSGRQTGELFF.